One T cell receptor (beta chain) is described in this entry. All exposed participants met a person with COVID-19 within 2 weeks before entering the study. The data are from a study of blood T cell repertoires in COVID-19. Overall study: Acute and convalescent COVID-19 samples came from the United States, Italy and Spain.

The CDR3 is made up of 18 amino acids. The germline CDR1 and CDR2 sequences are SGHKS and YYEKEE (reference sequence). V was pared by 2 bases and J by 10 bases, with 16 bases of the junction left unmatched. The protocol was immunoSEQ multiplex PCR, while the TCRdb copy is restricted to in-frame clones and leaves out a portion. The profile shows about 190,000 clones, around 83% of them singletons. This chain connects TRBV5-5 to TRBJ1-6, with 9 bases identical to TRBD1. Sequenced material: PBMCs or T cells enriched from blood (not recorded which). The sequence derives from a young woman who had been exposed to COVID-19. CDR3 region: CASSFVPGTGGGGSPLHF. The CDR3 coding sequence is TGTGCCAGCAGCTTCGTACCGGGAACAGGGGGCGGGGGATCACCCCTCCACTTT. The full variable domain, with the rest looked up from reference TRBV5-5 and TRBJ1-6, is DAGVTQSPTHLIKTRGQQVTLRCSPISGHKSVSWYQQVLGQGPQFIFQYYEKEERGRGNFPDRFSARQFPNYSSELNVNALLLGDSALYLCASSFVPGTGGGGSPLHFGNGTRLTVT.